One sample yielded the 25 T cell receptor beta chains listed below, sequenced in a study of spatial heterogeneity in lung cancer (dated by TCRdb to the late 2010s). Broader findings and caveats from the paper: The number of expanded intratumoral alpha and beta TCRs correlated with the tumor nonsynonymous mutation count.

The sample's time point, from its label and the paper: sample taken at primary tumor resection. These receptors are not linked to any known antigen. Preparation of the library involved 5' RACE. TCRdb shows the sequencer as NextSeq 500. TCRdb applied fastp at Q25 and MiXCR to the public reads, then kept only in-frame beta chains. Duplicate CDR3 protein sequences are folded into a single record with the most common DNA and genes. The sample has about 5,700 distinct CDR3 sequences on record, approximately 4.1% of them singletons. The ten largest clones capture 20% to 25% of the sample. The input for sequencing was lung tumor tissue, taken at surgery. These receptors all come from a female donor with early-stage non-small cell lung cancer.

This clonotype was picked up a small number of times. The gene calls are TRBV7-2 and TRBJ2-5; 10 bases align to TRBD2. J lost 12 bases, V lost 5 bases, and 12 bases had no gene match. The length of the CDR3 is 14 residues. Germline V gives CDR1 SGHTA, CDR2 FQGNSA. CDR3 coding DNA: TGTGCCAGCAGCGGCTGGACTAGCGGAGGAGTCGAGTACTTC. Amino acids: CASSGWTSGGVEYF.

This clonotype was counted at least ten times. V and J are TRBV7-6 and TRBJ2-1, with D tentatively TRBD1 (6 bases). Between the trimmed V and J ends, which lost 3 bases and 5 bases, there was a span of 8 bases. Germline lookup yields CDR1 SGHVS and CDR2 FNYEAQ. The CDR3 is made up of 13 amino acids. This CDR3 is CASSFGQNNEQFF. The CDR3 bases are TGTGCCAGCAGCTTCGGACAGAACAATGAGCAGTTCTTC. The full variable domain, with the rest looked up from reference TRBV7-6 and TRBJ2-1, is GAGVSQSPRYKVTKRGQDVALRCDPISGHVSLYWYRQALGQGPEFLTYFNYEAQQDKSGLPNDRFSAERPEGSISTLTIQRTEQRDSAMYRCASSFGQNNEQFFGPGTRLTVL.

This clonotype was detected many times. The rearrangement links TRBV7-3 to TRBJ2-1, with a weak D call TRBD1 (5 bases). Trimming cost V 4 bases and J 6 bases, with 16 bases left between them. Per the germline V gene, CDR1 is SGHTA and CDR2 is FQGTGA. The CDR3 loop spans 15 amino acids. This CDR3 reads CASSSRQGRVNEQFF. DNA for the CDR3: TGTGCCAGCAGCTCGCGGCAGGGTAGGGTCAATGAGCAGTTCTTC.

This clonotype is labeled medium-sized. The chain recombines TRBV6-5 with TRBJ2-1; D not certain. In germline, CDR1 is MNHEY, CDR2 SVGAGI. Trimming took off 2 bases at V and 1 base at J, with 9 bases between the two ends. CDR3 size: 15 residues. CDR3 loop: CASSYADPSYNEQFF. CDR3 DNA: TGTGCCAGCAGTTACGCAGATCCGTCCTACAATGAGCAGTTCTTC.

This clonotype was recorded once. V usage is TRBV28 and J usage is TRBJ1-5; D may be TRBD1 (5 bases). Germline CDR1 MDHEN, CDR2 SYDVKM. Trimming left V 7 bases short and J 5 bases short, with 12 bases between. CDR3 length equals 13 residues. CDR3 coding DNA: TGTGCCAGCACGACCGGGGGTGATCAGCCCCAGCATTTT. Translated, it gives CASTTGGDQPQHF.

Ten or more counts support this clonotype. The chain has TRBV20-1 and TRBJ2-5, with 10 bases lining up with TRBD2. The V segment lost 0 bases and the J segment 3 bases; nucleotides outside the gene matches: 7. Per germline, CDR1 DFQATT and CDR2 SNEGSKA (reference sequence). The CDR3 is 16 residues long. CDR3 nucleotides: TGCAGTGCTAGAGATCCAGCTAGCGGGAGCAAAGAGACCCAGTACTTC. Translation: CSARDPASGSKETQYF.

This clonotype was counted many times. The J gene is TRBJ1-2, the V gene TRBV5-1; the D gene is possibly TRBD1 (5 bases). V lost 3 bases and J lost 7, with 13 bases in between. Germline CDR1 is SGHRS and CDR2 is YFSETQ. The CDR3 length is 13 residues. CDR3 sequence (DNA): TGCGCCAGCAGCTCCTTGACAGACGGTGGCTACACCTTC. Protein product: CASSSLTDGGYTF.

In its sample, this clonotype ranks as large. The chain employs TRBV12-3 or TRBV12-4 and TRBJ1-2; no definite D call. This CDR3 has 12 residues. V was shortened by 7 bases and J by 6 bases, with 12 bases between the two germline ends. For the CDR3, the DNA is TGTGCCAGCACCCTCGGGCCTAATGGCTACACCTTC. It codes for CASTLGPNGYTF.

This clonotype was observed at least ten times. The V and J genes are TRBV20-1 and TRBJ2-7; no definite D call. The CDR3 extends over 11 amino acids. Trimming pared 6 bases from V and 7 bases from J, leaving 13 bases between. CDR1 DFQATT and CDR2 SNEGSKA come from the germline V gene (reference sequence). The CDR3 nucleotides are TGCAGTGCAAGACCCTACGGGGAGCAGTACTTC. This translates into CSARPYGEQYF.

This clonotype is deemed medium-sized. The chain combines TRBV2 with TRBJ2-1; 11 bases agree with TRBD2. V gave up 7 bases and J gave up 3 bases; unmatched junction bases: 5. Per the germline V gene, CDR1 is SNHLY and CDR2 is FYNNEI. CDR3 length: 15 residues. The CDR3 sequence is CASIPTSGSYNEQFF. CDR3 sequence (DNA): TGTGCCAGCATCCCAACTAGCGGGAGCTACAATGAGCAGTTCTTC.

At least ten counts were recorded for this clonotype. The CDR3 loop is CSAPRGTSNTGELFF. The CDR3 DNA reads as TGCAGTGCACCGAGGGGGACTAGCAACACCGGGGAGCTGTTTTTT. The genes are TRBV20-1 and TRBJ2-2, with 9 nucleotides matching TRBD2. V was pared by 6 bases and J by 2 bases, with 7 bases of the junction left unmatched. Germline V gene sequence: CDR1 DFQATT, CDR2 SNEGSKA (reference sequence). The CDR3 is 15 amino acids.

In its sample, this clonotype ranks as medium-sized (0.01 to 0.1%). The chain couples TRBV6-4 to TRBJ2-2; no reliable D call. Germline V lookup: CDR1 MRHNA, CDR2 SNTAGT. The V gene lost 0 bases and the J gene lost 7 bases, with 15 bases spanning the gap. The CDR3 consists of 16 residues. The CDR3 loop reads CASSDSGGLENGELFF. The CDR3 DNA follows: TGTGCCAGCAGTGACTCGGGCGGCCTAGAGAACGGGGAGCTGTTTTTT.

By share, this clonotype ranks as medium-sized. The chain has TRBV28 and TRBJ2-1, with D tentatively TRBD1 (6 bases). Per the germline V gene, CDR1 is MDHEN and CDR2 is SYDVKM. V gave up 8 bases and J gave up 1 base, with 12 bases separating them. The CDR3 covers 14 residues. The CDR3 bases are TGTGCCAGCTATTCGAGGGGGTCCTACAATGAGCAGTTCTTC. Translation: CASYSRGSYNEQFF.

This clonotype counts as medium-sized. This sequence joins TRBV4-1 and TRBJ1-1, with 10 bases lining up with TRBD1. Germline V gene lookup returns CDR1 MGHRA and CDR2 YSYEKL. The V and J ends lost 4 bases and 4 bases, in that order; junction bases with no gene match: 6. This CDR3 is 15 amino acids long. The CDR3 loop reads CASSRQGAALTEAFF. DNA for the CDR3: TGCGCCAGCAGCCGACAGGGGGCCGCCCTCACTGAAGCTTTCTTT.

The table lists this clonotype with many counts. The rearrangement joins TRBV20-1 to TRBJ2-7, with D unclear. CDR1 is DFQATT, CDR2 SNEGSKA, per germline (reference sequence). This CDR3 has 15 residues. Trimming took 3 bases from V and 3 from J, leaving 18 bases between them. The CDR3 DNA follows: TGCAGTGCTAGGAGGTCTGAGAAGGTGGACTACGAGCAGTACTTC. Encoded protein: CSARRSEKVDYEQYF.

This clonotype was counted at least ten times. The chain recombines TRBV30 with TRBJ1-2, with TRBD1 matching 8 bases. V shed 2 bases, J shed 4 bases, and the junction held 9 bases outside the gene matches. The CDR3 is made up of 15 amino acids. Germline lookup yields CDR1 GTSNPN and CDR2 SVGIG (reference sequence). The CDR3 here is CAWSMAGQAVYGYTF. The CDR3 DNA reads TGTGCCTGGAGTATGGCGGGACAGGCAGTCTATGGCTACACCTTC.

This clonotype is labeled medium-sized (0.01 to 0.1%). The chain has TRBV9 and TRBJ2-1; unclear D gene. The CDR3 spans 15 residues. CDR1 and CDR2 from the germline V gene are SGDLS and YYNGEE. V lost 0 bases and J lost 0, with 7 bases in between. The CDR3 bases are TGTGCCAGCAGCGTAGAGCCCGTCTCCTACAATGAGCAGTTCTTC. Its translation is CASSVEPVSYNEQFF.

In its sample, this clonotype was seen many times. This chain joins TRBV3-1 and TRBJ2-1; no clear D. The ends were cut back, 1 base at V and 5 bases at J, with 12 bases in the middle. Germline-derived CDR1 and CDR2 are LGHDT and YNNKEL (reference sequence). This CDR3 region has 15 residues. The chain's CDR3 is CASSQGPYENNEQFF. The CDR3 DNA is TGTGCCAGCAGCCAAGGTCCCTATGAGAACAATGAGCAGTTCTTC.

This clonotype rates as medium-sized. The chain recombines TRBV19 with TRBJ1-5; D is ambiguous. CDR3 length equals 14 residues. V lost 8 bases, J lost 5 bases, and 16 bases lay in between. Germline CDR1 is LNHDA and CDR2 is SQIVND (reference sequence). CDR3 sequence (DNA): TGTGCCAGTGGACGACTGAACCAAGATCAGCCCCAGCATTTT. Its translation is CASGRLNQDQPQHF.

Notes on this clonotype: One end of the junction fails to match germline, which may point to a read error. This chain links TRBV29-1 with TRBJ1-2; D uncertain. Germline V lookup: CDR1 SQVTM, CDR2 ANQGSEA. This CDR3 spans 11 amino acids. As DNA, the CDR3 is TGCAGCGTTGTCCCGGCCTATGGCTACAACTTC. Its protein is CSVVPAYGYNF.

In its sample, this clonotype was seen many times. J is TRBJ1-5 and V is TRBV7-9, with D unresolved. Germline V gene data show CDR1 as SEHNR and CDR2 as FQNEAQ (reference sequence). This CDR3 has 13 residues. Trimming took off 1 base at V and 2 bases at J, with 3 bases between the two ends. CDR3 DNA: TGTGCCAGCAGCTTAGACGGCAATCAGCCCCAGCATTTT. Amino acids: CASSLDGNQPQHF.

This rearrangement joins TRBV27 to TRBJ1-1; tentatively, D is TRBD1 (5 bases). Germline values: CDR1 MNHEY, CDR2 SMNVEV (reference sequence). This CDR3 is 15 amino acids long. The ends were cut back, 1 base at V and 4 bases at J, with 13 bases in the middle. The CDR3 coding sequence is TGTGCCAGCAGTTTATTGGCAGGAGGGACCACTGAAGCTTTCTTT. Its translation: CASSLLAGGTTEAFF.

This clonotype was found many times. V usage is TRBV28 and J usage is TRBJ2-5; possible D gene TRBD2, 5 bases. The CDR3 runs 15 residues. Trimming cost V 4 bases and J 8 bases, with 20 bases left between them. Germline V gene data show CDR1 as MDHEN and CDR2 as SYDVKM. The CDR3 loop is CASSSVASGHLTQYF. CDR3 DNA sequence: TGTGCCAGCAGTTCAGTTGCCAGCGGCCACCTTACCCAGTACTTC.

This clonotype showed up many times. In nucleotides, the CDR3 is TGTGCCAGCAGTGAAGGGGGGACTAACTACGAGCAGTACTTC. Translated, it gives CASSEGGTNYEQYF. The rearrangement links TRBV2 to TRBJ2-7; 7 bases match TRBD2. This CDR3 contains 14 residues. V shed 1 base and J 3 bases; nucleotides not matched to a gene: 3. CDR1 SNHLY and CDR2 FYNNEI come from the germline V gene.

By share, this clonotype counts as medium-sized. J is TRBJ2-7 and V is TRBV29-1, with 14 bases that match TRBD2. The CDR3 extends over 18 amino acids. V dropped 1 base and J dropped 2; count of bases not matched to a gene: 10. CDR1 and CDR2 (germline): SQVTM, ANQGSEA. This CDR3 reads CSVEGSGLAGVLAYEQYF. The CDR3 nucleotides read TGCAGCGTTGAAGGCTCGGGACTAGCGGGAGTGTTGGCCTACGAGCAGTACTTC.